The entry below describes one TCR beta chain. Its antigen remains undetermined. No base quality values were provided; no much bigger clone lies one nucleotide off. This entry comes from a study of blood T cell repertoires in COVID-19 (dated by TCRdb to the early 2020s). In the study overall: Collaborator samples came from the United States, Italy and Spain and covered acute and convalescent phases of COVID-19. The prospective study material was composed of cDNA or gDNA derived from T cells, B-cell-depleted T cells, or PBMCs. Deeply sampled blood TCRbeta repertoires from subjects exposed to, actively infected with, or recovered from COVID-19 were included in the dataset. The repertoires were released in a freely available public database meant as a resource for research on the immune response to SARS-CoV-2. The samples were drawn from the first 160 participants of the ongoing ImmuneRACE study and from more than 1,000 subjects provided by 6 global collaborators. The sample metadata nearly always contained a de-identified subject ID, COVID-19 status, age in years and sex. Where available, HLA class I and class II types were obtained from metadata supplied by the sample provider rather than from assay-based typing.

Whole blood was collected in K2EDTA tubes by collaborating institutions according to the institutions' own protocols. Collaborator samples were shipped for TCRbeta analysis as frozen whole blood, isolated PBMCs, or DNA extracted from either sample type. Based on the germline V gene, the CDR1 and CDR2 sequences are MNHEY and SVGAGI. Spanning cysteine to phenylalanine, the CDR3 consists of 15 amino acids. The retained sequence is limited to the CDR3, 45 bases, with the frame set at the first base. V is pared back by 2 bases and J by 5 bases, with 10 bases lying between the germline termini. TCRbeta CDR3 regions were amplified from genomic DNA by means of the immunoSEQ Assay, a bias-controlled multiplex PCR. From the authors' description of their analysis: The number of nucleated cells in each sample was estimated from the amplification of reference gene primers within the assay. To quantify the absolute abundance of each unique TCRbeta CDR3 rearrangement, sequence reads were collapsed and filtered. For each sample, productive Simpson clonality was calculated by taking the square root of Simpson's diversity index across productive rearrangements. TCRdb stores this immuneACCESS table with in-frame sequences only. Part of the clones is absent; in the studies checked, under half of the shortfall reflects unresolved V genes, and no reason is known for the rest. Clone size and V and J calls were adopted from that table, with D and trimming inferred from the DNA. Present in this sample are about 180,000 clones, approximately 90% of which were seen just once. The top ten constitute more than 3.5% of the sample.

The research as a whole found: The quantity of clinical and demographic metadata differed by source and by participant and was supplied without curation.

The receptor was isolated from a woman in her 30s with acute or convalescent COVID-19. Specimen: peripheral blood. The chain joins TRBV6-5 to TRBJ1-6; TRBD1 is perhaps the D gene, given 5 matching bases. DNA sequence: TGTGCCAGCAGTTACGTTCAGGGAAATAATTCACCCCTCCACTTT. Translated, it gives CASSYVQGNNSPLHF.